The 24 T cell receptor beta chains in this list originate from one sample, sequenced in a study of T cell repertoires in cytomegalovirus infection. These TCRs are of unknown antigen specificity. TCRdb itself ran the reads through MiXCR, one entry per CDR3 protein. The table records under 500,000 distinct CDR3 sequences, approximately 42% of them present only once. This material consisted of cultured PBMCs, taken from culture after CMV antigen stimulation. The source of these receptors is a human donor in good health (CMV status not recorded). Some clones in this sample may be carry-over from other donors' samples.

This clonotype was seen a few times. This chain uses TRBV20-1 with TRBJ1-5; D call uncertain. Trimming stripped 6 bases from V and 0 bases from J, with 18 bases between. The CDR3 runs to 16 residues. Germline values: CDR1 DFQATT, CDR2 SNEGSKA (reference sequence). CDR3 region: CSANRGLVYSNQPQHF. CDR3 in DNA: TGCAGTGCCAACCGCGGGCTAGTCTATAGCAATCAGCCCCAGCATTTT.

This clonotype was picked up a small number of times. This chain connects TRBV7-2 to TRBJ1-1; tentatively, D is TRBD1 (5 bases). Between the trimmed V and J ends, which lost 7 bases and 0 bases, there was a span of 12 bases. In germline, CDR1 is SGHTA, CDR2 FQGNSA. The length of the CDR3 is 14 residues. CDR3 coding DNA: TGTGCCAGCACCCTTGGGGGATTGAACACTGAAGCTTTCTTT. It yields the protein CASTLGGLNTEAFF.

This clonotype was counted only a few times. The V gene is TRBV10-3, the J gene TRBJ2-3; TRBD1 might be the D (5 bases). CDR3 size: 11 residues. Trimming shortened V by 11 bases and J by 4 bases, and 10 bases separated the two germline ends. In germline, CDR1 is ENHRY, CDR2 SYGVKD. Written as DNA, the CDR3 is TGTGCCCACAACAGGTCAGATACGCAGTATTTT. Translating gives CAHNRSDTQYF.

The V call is TRBV5-1, the J call TRBJ1-3; D is unclear. Germline V CDR1 and CDR2: SGHRS, YFSETQ. CDR3 length: 16 residues. Between the trimmed V and J ends, which lost 6 bases and 0 bases, there was a span of 16 bases. CDR3 loop: CASTQAGPSSGNTIYF. The DNA of the CDR3 is TGCGCCAGCACACAAGCCGGGCCAAGCTCTGGAAACACCATATATTTT.

This chain uses TRBV27 with TRBJ2-1; D may be TRBD2 (7 bases). The CDR3 is made up of 14 amino acids. Germline V gene sequence: CDR1 MNHEY, CDR2 SMNVEV (reference sequence). The V gene lost 10 bases and the J gene lost 9 bases, with 22 bases spanning the gap. In DNA form, the CDR3 reads TGTGCCACCGGCTATACGGGGGGCTTTGTTGAGCAGTTCTTC. Residues: CATGYTGGFVEQFF.

The chain combines TRBV7-9 with TRBJ1-2; D ambiguous. V was pared by 3 bases and J by 3 bases, with 8 bases between. Germline CDR1 is SEHNR and CDR2 is FQNEAQ (reference sequence). This CDR3 region has 13 residues. In DNA form, the CDR3 reads TGTGCCAGCAGCTTCAACAGCTACTATGGCTACACCTTC. This translates into CASSFNSYYGYTF.

This chain connects TRBV7-6 to TRBJ2-2; D is ambiguous. The CDR3 has 15 amino acids. Trimming took 3 bases from V and 1 from J, leaving 9 bases between them. Germline V lookup: CDR1 SGHVS, CDR2 FNYEAQ. CDR3 coding DNA: TGTGCCAGCAGCTTCATCACGCTGAACACCGGGGAGCTGTTTTTT. As protein: CASSFITLNTGELFF.

This clonotype showed up just a few times. The chain combines TRBV6-1 with TRBJ1-2, with 7 bases lining up with TRBD1. The CDR3 covers 16 residues. The ends lost 6 bases at V and 1 base at J; junction bases unmatched: 11. Germline-derived CDR1 and CDR2 are MNHNS and SASEGT. Here the CDR3 DNA reads TGTGCCAGCAGCCATAAGACAGGGCTATATAACTATGGCTACACCTTC. Amino acid sequence: CASSHKTGLYNYGYTF.

This clonotype has just a few counts. This chain links TRBV2 with TRBJ2-1; D ambiguous. The CDR3 totals 13 residues. CDR1 is SNHLY, CDR2 FYNNEI, per germline. Trimming took off 5 bases at V and 6 bases at J, with 11 bases between the two ends. The CDR3 loop reads CASSFRPTNEQFF. The CDR3 DNA sequence: TGTGCCAGCAGTTTTCGGCCAACCAATGAGCAGTTCTTC.

V and J are TRBV7-2 and TRBJ1-4; D remains ambiguous. There are 16 residues in the CDR3. Trimming shortened V by 5 bases and J by 2 bases, and 15 bases separated the two germline ends. Per germline, CDR1 SGHTA and CDR2 FQGNSA. The CDR3 region has the DNA TGTGCCAGCAGCCTCGGACCGCTTGGGACTAATGAAAAACTGTTTTTT. It translates to CASSLGPLGTNEKLFF.

This clonotype occurred a few times. This chain joins TRBV7-2 and TRBJ2-5, with 13 bases aligning to TRBD2. Germline V gene sequence: CDR1 SGHTA, CDR2 FQGNSA. Trimming removed 6 bases from V and 4 bases from J; junction bases left unmatched: 5. This CDR3 comprises 15 residues. CDR3 nucleotide sequence: TGTGCCAGCAGGCGACTAGCGGGGGGCCCAGAGACCCAGTACTTC. Translation gives CASRRLAGGPETQYF.

This clonotype was observed a handful of times. This chain uses TRBV19 with TRBJ1-5; D is ambiguous. CDR1 LNHDA and CDR2 SQIVND come from the germline V gene (reference sequence). Trimming stripped 1 base from V and 7 bases from J, with 14 bases between. The CDR3 totals 15 residues. The CDR3 DNA reads TGTGCCAGTAGTATAGCCTCGAGGGCCAAGCAGCCCCAGCATTTT. Translation: CASSIASRAKQPQHF.

Written as DNA, the CDR3 is TGTGCCAGCAGCTCATATAGGACAGGGTCTTCTGGAAACACCATATATTTT. It encodes CASSSYRTGSSGNTIYF. The J gene is TRBJ1-3, the V gene TRBV11-2, with 8 bases that match TRBD1. CDR1 and CDR2 (germline): SGHAT, FQNNGV. The junction had 9 bases not matched to a gene; V was cut back by 4 bases and J by 1 base. This CDR3 is 17 amino acids long.

This clonotype was counted only a few times. The chain joins TRBV7-8 to TRBJ2-7; D is unclear. Germline lookup yields CDR1 SGHVS and CDR2 FQNEAQ. The CDR3 extends over 12 amino acids. V was shortened by 5 bases and J by 5 bases, with 10 bases between the two germline ends. CDR3 bases: TGTGCCAGCAGCCCCTCAGCCCACGAGCAGTACTTC. This gives the protein CASSPSAHEQYF.

The chain uses TRBV9 and TRBJ1-1; D remains unclear. CDR1 is SGDLS, CDR2 YYNGEE, per germline. The CDR3 is 15 amino acids. The ends were cut back, 0 bases at V and 3 bases at J, with 12 bases in the middle. Here the CDR3 reads CASSVDHGKDTEAFF. CDR3 coding DNA: TGTGCCAGCAGCGTAGACCACGGGAAAGACACTGAAGCTTTCTTT.

The V gene is TRBV25-1, the J gene TRBJ2-5, with D maybe TRBD2 (5 bases). Between the trimmed V and J ends, which lost 4 bases and 5 bases, there was a span of 11 bases. The CDR3 sequence is 13 residues long. Germline-derived CDR1 and CDR2 are MGHDK and SYGVNS. The CDR3 spells CASSVGSLETQYF. The CDR3 DNA is TGTGCCAGCAGTGTTGGGAGTTTGGAGACCCAGTACTTC.

The chain has TRBV6-6 and TRBJ2-1, with D maybe TRBD2 (6 bases). The CDR3 runs to 12 residues. Between the trimmed V and J ends, which lost 10 bases and 8 bases, there was a span of 15 bases. Per germline, CDR1 MNHNY and CDR2 SVGAGI (reference sequence). The CDR3 loop reads CATSGRRDEQFF. The CDR3 DNA is TGTGCCACCTCAGGGAGGAGGGATGAGCAGTTCTTC.

The CDR3: CASSLLATPGEQYF. The CDR3 bases are TGTGCCAGCAGCTTGCTAGCCACTCCCGGCGAGCAGTACTTC. This chain links TRBV7-6 with TRBJ2-7, with a tentative D call TRBD2 (5 bases). Germline V gives CDR1 SGHVS, CDR2 FNYEAQ. The CDR3 totals 14 residues. V lost 3 bases and J 6 bases, leaving 15 bases between the germline ends. The full variable domain, with the rest looked up from reference TRBV7-6 and TRBJ2-7, is GAGVSQSPRYKVTKRGQDVALRCDPISGHVSLYWYRQALGQGPEFLTYFNYEAQQDKSGLPNDRFSAERPEGSISTLTIQRTEQRDSAMYRCASSLLATPGEQYFGPGTRLTVT.

The chain links TRBV7-4 to TRBJ1-2; D ambiguous. The length of the CDR3 is 13 residues. V was cut by 1 base and J by 8 bases, with 11 bases left in between. CDR1 is SGHVT, CDR2 SQSDAQ, per germline. The DNA of the CDR3 is TGTGCCAGCAGCTTAGAGGGAGGGAGCGGCTACACCTTC. Encoded protein: CASSLEGGSGYTF.

This clonotype has just a few counts. V is TRBV7-2 and J is TRBJ1-2, with D possibly matching TRBD1 (6 bases). V was pared by 1 base and J by 1 base, with 16 bases between. The CDR3 is made up of 17 amino acids. CDR1 is SGHTA and CDR2 is FQGNSA in the germline V gene. CDR3 bases: TGTGCCAGCAGCTTAGGCCACACAGGGCCCTTTAACTATGGCTACACCTTC. It encodes CASSLGHTGPFNYGYTF.

The CDR3 here is CASSRGPRGTGELFF. As DNA, the CDR3 is TGTGCCAGCAGCCGGGGCCCGCGAGGCACCGGGGAGCTGTTTTTT. V usage is TRBV7-2 and J usage is TRBJ2-2; tentatively, D is TRBD1 or TRBD2 (5 bases each). The V gene lost 5 bases and the J gene lost 4 bases, with 14 bases spanning the gap. The CDR3 loop spans 15 amino acids. Per germline, CDR1 SGHTA and CDR2 FQGNSA.

At least ten counts were recorded for this clonotype. V gene TRBV28 combines with J gene TRBJ1-4, with TRBD1 as a possible D gene (5 bases). The ends were cut back, 5 bases at V and 3 bases at J, with 10 bases in the middle. Germline V gene sequence: CDR1 MDHEN, CDR2 SYDVKM. The CDR3 has 14 amino acids. Here the CDR3 reads CASSSRAANEKLFF. DNA of the CDR3: TGTGCCAGCAGTAGCAGGGCAGCTAATGAAAAACTGTTTTTT.

This clonotype was found a few times. This rearrangement joins TRBV10-3 to TRBJ2-5; TRBD2 is a possible D gene (7 bases). Germline V gene data show CDR1 as ENHRY and CDR2 as SYGVKD. This CDR3 spans 16 amino acids. Deletions cut 6 bases from V and 4 bases from J, with 21 bases between. The CDR3 here is CAISGARGRAPETQYF. CDR3 DNA sequence: TGTGCCATCAGCGGAGCAAGGGGGAGGGCCCCAGAGACCCAGTACTTC.

The chain has TRBV7-9 and TRBJ2-7, with 7 bases that match TRBD2. V was clipped by 5 bases and J by 7 bases; unmatched bases: 14. Germline V gives CDR1 SEHNR, CDR2 FQNEAQ (reference sequence). The CDR3 loop spans 15 amino acids. Here the CDR3 DNA reads TGTGCCAGCAGCCCCATTGGGCGGGAGAGAAGGGAGCAGTACTTC. Translated: CASSPIGRERREQYF.